This TCR beta chain was observed in a study of immune heterogeneity within non-small cell lung tumors. Samples each supplied around 630 ng of bulk tumor genomic DNA as template. From each primary tumor, several far-apart biopsies were obtained during surgery. Patients went through curative surgery, and their non-small cell lung cancer was untreated and newly diagnosed. Germline loops: CDR1 MDHEN, CDR2 SYDVKM. Trimming removed 5 bases from V and 1 base from J, with 14 bases in between. This CDR3 contains 15 residues. Using 32 V and 13 J primers, multiplex PCR amplified TCR beta CDR3. TCRdb re-analysed the multiplex PCR reads in MiXCR, keeping a single row per CDR3 protein. The sample lists almost 3,000 distinct CDR3 sequences, approximately 25% seen once, with around 16% in the top ten.

The sequence was collected from a female donor with non-small cell lung cancer. What was sequenced was lung tumor tissue. The genes are TRBV28 and TRBJ1-1, with TRBD1 as a possible D gene (5 bases). DNA for the CDR3: TGTGCCAGCAGTCGCACAGGCGATCAGAACACTGAAGCTTTCTTT. This codes for CASSRTGDQNTEAFF.